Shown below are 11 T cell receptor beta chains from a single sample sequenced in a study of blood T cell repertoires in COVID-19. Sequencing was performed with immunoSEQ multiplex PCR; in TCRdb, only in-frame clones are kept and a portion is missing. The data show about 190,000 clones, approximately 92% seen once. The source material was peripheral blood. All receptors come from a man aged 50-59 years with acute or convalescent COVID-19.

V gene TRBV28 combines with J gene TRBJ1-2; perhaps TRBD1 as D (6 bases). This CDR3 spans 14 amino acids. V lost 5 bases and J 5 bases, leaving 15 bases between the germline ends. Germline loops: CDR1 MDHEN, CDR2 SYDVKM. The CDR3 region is CASSTGTSLYGYTF. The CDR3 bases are TGTGCCAGCAGTACCGGGACATCCCTTTATGGCTACACCTTC.

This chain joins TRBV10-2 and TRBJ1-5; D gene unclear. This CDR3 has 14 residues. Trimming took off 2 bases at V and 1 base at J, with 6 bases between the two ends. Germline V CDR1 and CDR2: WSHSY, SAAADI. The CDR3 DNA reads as TGCGCCAGCAGTGAGCGGGAGAGCAATCAGCCCCAGCATTTT. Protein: CASSERESNQPQHF.

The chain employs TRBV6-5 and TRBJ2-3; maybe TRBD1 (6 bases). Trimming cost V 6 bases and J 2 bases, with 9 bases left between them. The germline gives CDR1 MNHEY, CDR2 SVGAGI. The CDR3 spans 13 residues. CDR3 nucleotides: TGTGCCAGCAGCCGGGACACCACAGATACGCAGTATTTT. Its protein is CASSRDTTDTQYF.

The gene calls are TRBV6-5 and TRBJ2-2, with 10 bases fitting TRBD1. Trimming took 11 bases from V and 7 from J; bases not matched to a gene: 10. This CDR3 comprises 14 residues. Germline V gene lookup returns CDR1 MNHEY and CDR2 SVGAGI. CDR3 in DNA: TGTGCCCTTGACAGGGGGCATTCCGGCGGGGAGCTGTTTTTT. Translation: CALDRGHSGGELFF.

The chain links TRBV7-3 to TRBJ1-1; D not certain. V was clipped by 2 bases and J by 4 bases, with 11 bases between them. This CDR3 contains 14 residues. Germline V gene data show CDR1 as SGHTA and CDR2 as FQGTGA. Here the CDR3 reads CASSLAGSGTEAFF. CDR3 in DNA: TGTGCCAGCAGCTTAGCCGGATCGGGCACTGAAGCTTTCTTT.

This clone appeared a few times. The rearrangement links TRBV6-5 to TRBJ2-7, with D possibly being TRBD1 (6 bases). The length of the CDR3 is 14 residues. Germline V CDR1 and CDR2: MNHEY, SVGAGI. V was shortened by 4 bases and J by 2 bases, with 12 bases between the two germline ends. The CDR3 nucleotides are TGTGCCAGCAGTTTTGGCAGGGGAACCTACGAGCAGTACTTC. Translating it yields CASSFGRGTYEQYF.

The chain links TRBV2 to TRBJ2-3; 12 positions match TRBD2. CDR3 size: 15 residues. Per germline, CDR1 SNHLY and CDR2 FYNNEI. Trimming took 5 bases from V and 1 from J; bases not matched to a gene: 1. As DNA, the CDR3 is TGTGCCAGCAGTCGACTAGCGGGAGGCACAGATACGCAGTATTTT. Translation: CASSRLAGGTDTQYF. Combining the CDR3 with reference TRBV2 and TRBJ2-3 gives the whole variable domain EPEVTQTPSHQVTQMGQEVILRCVPISNHLYFYWYRQILGQKVEFLVSFYNNEISEKSEIFDDQFSVERPDGSNFTLKIRSTKLEDSAMYFCASSRLAGGTDTQYFGPGTRLTVL.

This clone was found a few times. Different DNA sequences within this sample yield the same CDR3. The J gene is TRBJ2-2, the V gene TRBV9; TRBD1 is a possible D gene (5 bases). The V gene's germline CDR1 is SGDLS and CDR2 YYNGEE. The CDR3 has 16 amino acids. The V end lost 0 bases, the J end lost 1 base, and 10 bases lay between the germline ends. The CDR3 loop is CASSVGPQGNTGELFF. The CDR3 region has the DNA TGTGCCAGCAGCGTAGGTCCGCAGGGGAACACCGGGGAGCTGTTTTTT.

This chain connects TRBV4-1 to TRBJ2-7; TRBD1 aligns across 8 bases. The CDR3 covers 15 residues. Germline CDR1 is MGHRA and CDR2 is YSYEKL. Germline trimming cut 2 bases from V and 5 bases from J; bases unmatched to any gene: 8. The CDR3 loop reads CASSQRTGRPDEQYF. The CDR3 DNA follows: TGCGCCAGCAGCCAACGGACAGGGCGTCCCGACGAGCAGTACTTC.

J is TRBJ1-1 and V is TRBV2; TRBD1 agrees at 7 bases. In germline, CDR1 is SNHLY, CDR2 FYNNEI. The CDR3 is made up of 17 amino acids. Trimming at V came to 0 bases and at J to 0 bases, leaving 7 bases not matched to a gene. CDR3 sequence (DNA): TGTGCCAGCAGTGAAGCTGGGACAGCTGCAATGAACACTGAAGCTTTCTTT. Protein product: CASSEAGTAAMNTEAFF.

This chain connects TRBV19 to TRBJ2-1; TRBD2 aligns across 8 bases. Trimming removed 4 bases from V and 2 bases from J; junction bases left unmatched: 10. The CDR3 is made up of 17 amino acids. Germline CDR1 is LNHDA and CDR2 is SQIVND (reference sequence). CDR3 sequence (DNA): TGTGCCAGTAGTACCAAGTTAGCGGGAAGGACCTACAATGAGCAGTTCTTC. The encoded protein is CASSTKLAGRTYNEQFF.